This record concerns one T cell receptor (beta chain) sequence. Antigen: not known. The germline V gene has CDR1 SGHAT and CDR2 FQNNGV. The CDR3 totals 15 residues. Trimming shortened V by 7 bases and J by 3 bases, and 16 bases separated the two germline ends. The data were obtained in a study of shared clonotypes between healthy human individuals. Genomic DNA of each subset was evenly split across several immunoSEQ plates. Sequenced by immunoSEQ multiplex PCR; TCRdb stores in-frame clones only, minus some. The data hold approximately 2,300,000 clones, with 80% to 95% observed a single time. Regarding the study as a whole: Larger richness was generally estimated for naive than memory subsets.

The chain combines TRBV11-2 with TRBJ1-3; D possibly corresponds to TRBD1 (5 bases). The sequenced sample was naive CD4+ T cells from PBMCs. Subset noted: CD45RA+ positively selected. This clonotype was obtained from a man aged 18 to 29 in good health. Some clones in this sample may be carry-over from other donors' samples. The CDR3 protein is CASTLGRVRGNTIYF. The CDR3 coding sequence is TGTGCCAGCACCCTGGGCAGGGTGCGTGGAAACACCATATATTTT.